This T cell receptor beta chain was identified in a study of cytomegalovirus exposure and HLA in healthy donors. The CDR3 covers 14 residues. Deletions cut 4 bases from V and 6 bases from J, with 17 bases between. Germline CDR1 SGHNT, CDR2 YYREEE (reference sequence). The study ran its PCR with 60 Vbeta and 13 Jbeta primers. Libraries were prepared by immunoSEQ multiplex PCR; TCRdb keeps only in-frame clonotypes and omits some of them. In the table there are more than 100,000 clones, over 65% of which are singletons. Sequences were obtained from PBMCs. The receptor was derived from a man aged 35 to 55 in good health and CMV-seronegative. V usage is TRBV5-4 and J usage is TRBJ2-7, with a possible D match to TRBD2 (5 bases). In nucleotides, the CDR3 is TGTGCCAGCAGCCCCGGTTTGGTCGCGGGCGAGCAGTACTTC. It translates to CASSPGLVAGEQYF.